One sample yielded the 8 T cell receptor beta chains listed below, sequenced in a study of CXCR3-negative and CXCR3-positive naive CD8 T cells. Each TRB cDNA library was prepared by 5' RACE (with UMI labels). With the 5' RACE reads reprocessed, TCRdb shows one record per CDR3 protein and no DNA. The table lists around 90,000 distinct CDR3 sequences. Sequencing input: naive CXCR3- CD8+ T cells from blood. The subset denotes: CD45RO-CCR7+CD27+CD95- naive CD8+ T cells lacking CXCR3 (TNR3-). The receptor set was obtained from a human donor in good health. Some clones in this sample may be carry-over from other donors' samples.

The chain recombines TRBV30 with TRBJ2-2; the TCRdb D gene call, TRBD1, has no DNA to confirm it. Germline CDR1 GTSNPN, CDR2 SVGIG (reference sequence). This CDR3 comprises 13 residues. The CDR3 sequence: CAIGRRNTGELFF. The variable domain in full, completed from reference TRBV30 and TRBJ2-2, reads SQTIHQWPATLVQPVGSPLSLECTVEGTSNPNLYWYRQAAGRGLQLLFYSVGIGQISSEVPQNLSASRPQDRQFILSSKKLLLSDSGFYLCAIGRRNTGELFFGEGSRLTVL.

V is TRBV29-1 and J is TRBJ1-1. Germline loops: CDR1 SQVTM, CDR2 ANQGSEA. CDR3 length: 12 amino acids. The CDR3 sequence is CSVEGVFPEAFF.

The chain is built from TRBV7-9 and TRBJ2-7; there is no DNA to check the TCRdb D call of TRBD1. Per the germline V gene, CDR1 is SEHNR and CDR2 is FQNEAQ (reference sequence). The CDR3 has 14 amino acids. The CDR3: CASSARDRAYEQYF. The complete variable domain, with remaining parts taken from reference TRBV7-9 and TRBJ2-7, reads DTGVSQNPRHKITKRGQNVTFRCDPISEHNRLYWYRQTLGQGPEFLTYFQNEAQLEKSRLLSDRFSAERPKGSFSTLEIQRTEQGDSAMYLCASSARDRAYEQYFGPGTRLTVT.

V and J are TRBV20-1 and TRBJ2-2; there is no DNA to check the TCRdb D call of TRBD1. Per germline, CDR1 DFQATT and CDR2 SNEGSKA (reference sequence). CDR3 length equals 18 residues. The CDR3 sequence: CSAVGQGLMRGNTGELFF.

The chain carries TRBV7-2 and TRBJ2-2. The germline gives CDR1 SGHTA, CDR2 FQGNSA. The CDR3 is made up of 14 amino acids. CDR3: CASSLGDDTGELFF.

The V and J genes are TRBV9 and TRBJ2-7; with no DNA, the TCRdb D assignment of TRBD1 cannot be verified. CDR3 size: 15 residues. The germline V gene has CDR1 SGDLS and CDR2 YYNGEE. Here the CDR3 reads CASSVDAGAAYEQYF.

The rearrangement joins TRBV29-1 to TRBJ2-3; TCRdb lists TRBD1, though no DNA is available to test this call. Germline-derived CDR1 and CDR2 are SQVTM and ANQGSEA. CDR3 length: 13 amino acids. Here the CDR3 reads CSVEFRGPDTQYF.

The V call is TRBV12-3 or TRBV12-4, the J call TRBJ2-6; TCRdb's D gene call, TRBD2, goes unchecked for lack of DNA. This CDR3 region has 17 residues. The CDR3 loop reads CASSHQPSSSGANVLTF.